The 27 T cell receptor beta chains listed next were all sequenced from one sample in a study of technical replicates of blood from several donors. TCRdb keeps only in-frame clones here, not all; method: immunoSEQ multiplex PCR. The sample lists 70,000 to 95,000 clones; roughly 94% were seen once. Input material: T cells isolated from PBMCs. These receptors were taken from a human donor in good health.

The chain couples TRBV19 to TRBJ2-7, with a weak D call TRBD2 (5 bases). Germline V gives CDR1 LNHDA, CDR2 SQIVND (reference sequence). V was cut by 1 base and J by 2 bases, with 9 bases left in between. The CDR3 runs to 14 residues. In DNA, the CDR3 is TGTGCCAGTAGTATAGGCAGGAGGACCTACGAGCAGTACTTC. Encoded protein: CASSIGRRTYEQYF.

The rearrangement uses TRBV5-1 and TRBJ1-1; no definite D call. The V and J ends lost 3 bases and 5 bases respectively, with 11 bases between them. CDR1 is SGHRS and CDR2 is YFSETQ in the germline V gene. The CDR3 loop spans 13 amino acids. The CDR3 protein is CASSSPKNTEAFF. The CDR3 nucleotides are TGCGCCAGCAGCTCCCCTAAGAATACTGAAGCTTTCTTT.

The rearrangement joins TRBV14 to TRBJ2-1; tentatively, D is TRBD1 (5 bases). The germline V gene has CDR1 SGHDN and CDR2 FVKESK. V lost 4 bases and J 2 bases, leaving 18 bases between the germline ends. The length of the CDR3 is 17 residues. CDR3 sequence: CASSPSLGAGTYNEQFF. CDR3 in DNA: TGTGCCAGCAGCCCGAGTTTAGGGGCAGGTACCTACAATGAGCAGTTCTTC.

The rearrangement links TRBV4-2 to TRBJ2-7; 9 bases map to TRBD2. This CDR3 region has 16 residues. Trimming at V came to 1 base and at J to 0 bases, leaving 4 bases not matched to a gene. Germline V CDR1 and CDR2: LGHNA, YNFKEQ. The chain's CDR3 is CASSQGRLAASYEQYF. DNA for the CDR3: TGTGCCAGCAGCCAAGGCCGACTAGCGGCCTCCTACGAGCAGTACTTC.

The genes are TRBV9 and TRBJ2-1; D call uncertain. Germline V lookup: CDR1 SGDLS, CDR2 YYNGEE. The CDR3 totals 9 residues. Trimming cost V 9 bases and J 4 bases, with 2 bases left between them. The CDR3 nucleotides are TGTGCCACTTACAATGAGCAGTTCTTC. Protein: CATYNEQFF.

V usage is TRBV5-1 and J usage is TRBJ2-7, with D possibly matching TRBD1 (6 bases). CDR3 length: 13 residues. V lost 4 bases, J lost 7 bases, and 15 bases lay in between. Germline V gene data show CDR1 as SGHRS and CDR2 as YFSETQ. The CDR3 sequence is CASSNPTGSEQYF. The CDR3 bases are TGCGCCAGCAGCAACCCGACAGGTTCAGAGCAGTACTTC.

DNA for the CDR3: TGTGCCAGCAGTACGGGGGGCGACTATGGCTACACCTTC. Translated, it gives CASSTGGDYGYTF. The chain links TRBV6-6 to TRBJ1-2; TRBD1 is a possible D gene (6 bases). Trimming removed 5 bases at V and 3 bases at J, with 10 bases between. The CDR3 loop spans 13 amino acids. Germline V gives CDR1 MNHNY, CDR2 SVGAGI (reference sequence).

The CDR3 spells CASSQVSTGMLSYEQYF. CDR3 in DNA: TGTGCCAGCAGCCAAGTCTCGACGGGGATGCTCTCCTACGAGCAGTACTTC. The chain is built from TRBV4-2 and TRBJ2-7; weak D call: TRBD2 (5 bases). The V end lost 1 base, the J end lost 0 bases, and 16 bases lay between the germline ends. The CDR3 has 17 amino acids. Per germline, CDR1 LGHNA and CDR2 YNFKEQ.

This chain connects TRBV25-1 to TRBJ2-7; D uncertain. CDR1 is MGHDK, CDR2 SYGVNS, per germline. Trimming stripped 6 bases from V and 2 bases from J, with 11 bases between. The CDR3 has 13 amino acids. The CDR3 reads CASRSQWAYEQYF. The CDR3, as DNA: TGTGCCAGCAGATCACAGTGGGCCTACGAGCAGTACTTC.

The gene calls are TRBV10-3 and TRBJ2-5; TRBD2 matches at 13 bases. The V segment lost 5 bases and the J segment 3 bases; nucleotides outside the gene matches: 3. The germline gives CDR1 ENHRY, CDR2 SYGVKD. CDR3 size: 15 residues. The CDR3 region has the DNA TGTGCCATCAGTTCCGGGACTAGCGGGAAAGAGACCCAGTACTTC. Translating it yields CAISSGTSGKETQYF.

The rearrangement uses TRBV28 and TRBJ1-2; tentative D call: TRBD1 (5 bases). Germline assignment: CDR1 MDHEN and CDR2 SYDVKM. The CDR3 extends over 14 amino acids. The ends were cut back, 8 bases at V and 2 bases at J, with 15 bases in the middle. The CDR3 is CASASGGSNYGYTF. CDR3 in DNA: TGTGCCAGCGCGAGCGGGGGATCCAACTATGGCTACACCTTC.

The sample holds one count of this clone. The chain joins TRBV5-5 to TRBJ2-2; 7 bases are shared with TRBD2. V was clipped by 4 bases and J by 7 bases; unmatched bases: 4. The CDR3 extends over 13 amino acids. Per the germline V gene, CDR1 is SGHKS and CDR2 is YYEKEE (reference sequence). The CDR3, as DNA: TGTGCCAGCAGCGGCCGCGGGGGCGGGGAGCTGTTTTTT. The encoded protein is CASSGRGGGELFF.

This clone is a singleton in its sample. V usage is TRBV4-1 and J usage is TRBJ1-5, with 7 bases fitting TRBD1. Germline V lookup: CDR1 MGHRA, CDR2 YSYEKL. V was pared by 0 bases and J by 7 bases, with 6 bases of the junction left unmatched. The CDR3 length is 15 residues. Here the CDR3 reads CASSQEDRVGQPQHF. The CDR3 nucleotides are TGCGCCAGCAGCCAAGAAGACAGGGTCGGGCAGCCCCAGCATTTT.

CDR3 coding DNA: TGTGCCAGCTCAGAGAAGCGGGAGTTCCTCCCCGGGGAGCTGTTTTTT. Protein: CASSEKREFLPGELFF. The chain uses TRBV18 and TRBJ2-2; the match to TRBD2 covers 8 bases. V lost 5 bases to trimming and J lost 6 bases; unmatched junction nucleotides: 11. The CDR3 has 16 residues. The germline V gene has CDR1 KGHSH and CDR2 LQKENI.

The rearrangement links TRBV6-4 to TRBJ1-2; TRBD1 matches at 7 bases. There are 15 residues in the CDR3. CDR1 is MRHNA and CDR2 is SNTAGT in the germline V gene. Losses at the gene ends were 6 bases for V and 6 bases for J; bases not matched to a gene: 13. The CDR3 DNA sequence: TGTGCCAGCAGACGGGACAGCACTTCGGACGATGGCTACACCTTC. The encoded protein is CASRRDSTSDDGYTF.

This chain joins TRBV6-1 and TRBJ2-1, with 10 positions matching TRBD2. Looked up from germline, CDR1 is MNHNS and CDR2 is SASEGT. Trimming at V came to 2 bases and at J to 0 bases, leaving 10 bases not matched to a gene. CDR3 size: 19 residues. The CDR3 is CASSELGAAGGSSYNEQFF. The DNA for the CDR3 is TGTGCCAGCAGTGAATTAGGGGCAGCGGGAGGGAGCTCCTACAATGAGCAGTTCTTC.

The rearrangement joins TRBV11-3 to TRBJ2-3; D uncertain. V dropped 2 bases and J dropped 0 bases, with 9 bases sitting between them. Germline V gene lookup returns CDR1 SGHNT and CDR2 YENEEA. The CDR3 loop spans 15 amino acids. In nucleotides, the CDR3 is TGTGCCAGCAGCTTAACGGCGGCTAGCACAGATACGCAGTATTTT. Translation: CASSLTAASTDTQYF.

The V and J genes are TRBV6-6 and TRBJ2-7, with D tentatively TRBD1 (5 bases). This CDR3 has 15 residues. V was trimmed by 6 bases and J by 2 bases, leaving 17 bases between them. CDR1 MNHNY and CDR2 SVGAGI come from the germline V gene (reference sequence). The CDR3 DNA reads as TGTGCCAGCAGCCAGACAGCAAGAGAGCCCTACGAGCAGTACTTC. It translates to CASSQTAREPYEQYF.

The J gene is TRBJ1-1, the V gene TRBV6-5; a possible D gene is TRBD1 (6 bases). This CDR3 is 15 amino acids long. Trimming left V 5 bases short and J 2 bases short, with 15 bases between. Germline V lookup: CDR1 MNHEY, CDR2 SVGAGI. The CDR3 loop is CASSTQGVLNTEAFF. Written as DNA, the CDR3 is TGTGCCAGCAGTACACAGGGCGTCCTCAACACTGAAGCTTTCTTT.

The chain recombines TRBV19 with TRBJ1-1; perhaps TRBD1 as D (5 bases). Trimming took off 7 bases at V and 6 bases at J, with 21 bases between the two ends. The germline CDR1 and CDR2 sequences are LNHDA and SQIVND (reference sequence). CDR3 length equals 15 residues. The CDR3, as DNA: TGTGCCAGTACCTCTCGGGCAGGGTGGGCAGCTGAAGCTTTCTTT. Amino acid sequence: CASTSRAGWAAEAFF.

The V and J genes are TRBV28 and TRBJ2-4; D perhaps matches TRBD2 (5 bases). The CDR3 sequence is 16 residues long. The germline V gene has CDR1 MDHEN and CDR2 SYDVKM. The V and J ends lost 2 bases and 1 base respectively, with 12 bases between them. CDR3 in amino acids: CASSLEVSSAKNIQYF. CDR3 coding DNA: TGTGCCAGCAGTTTAGAAGTTTCTAGCGCCAAAAACATTCAGTACTTC.

The chain links TRBV18 to TRBJ2-7; tentatively, D is TRBD2 (5 bases). The germline V gene has CDR1 KGHSH and CDR2 LQKENI. The length of the CDR3 is 17 residues. The V end lost 2 bases, the J end lost 0 bases, and 17 bases lay between the germline ends. CDR3 loop: CASSPFFRDASSYEQYF. The CDR3 DNA follows: TGTGCCAGCTCACCATTTTTCCGGGATGCAAGCTCCTACGAGCAGTACTTC.

Only one count was recorded for this clone. This chain links TRBV7-9 with TRBJ2-1, with D possibly being TRBD2 (7 bases). The CDR3 is made up of 17 amino acids. V was clipped by 5 bases and J by 0 bases, with 17 bases between them. Germline loops: CDR1 SEHNR, CDR2 FQNEAQ (reference sequence). For the CDR3, the DNA is TGTGCCAGCAGCCAAAACAGGGAGGGATTCTCCTACAATGAGCAGTTCTTC. Translated, it gives CASSQNREGFSYNEQFF.

The chain employs TRBV28 and TRBJ2-5, with D tentatively TRBD1 (6 bases). This CDR3 contains 16 residues. The V gene lost 3 bases and the J gene lost 1 base, with 15 bases spanning the gap. Germline CDR1 and CDR2: MDHEN and SYDVKM. The CDR3 DNA reads as TGTGCCAGCAGTTTGTTTAGTACAGGGTCCCAAGAGACCCAGTACTTC. Its translation: CASSLFSTGSQETQYF.

The chain recombines TRBV5-4 with TRBJ1-1, with D possibly TRBD1 on 6 matching bases. V lost 0 bases and J 0 bases, leaving 12 bases between the germline ends. Per germline, CDR1 SGHNT and CDR2 YYREEE (reference sequence). CDR3 length equals 16 residues. The CDR3 coding sequence is TGTGCCAGCAGCTTGGGAGGTCGACAGGTGAACACTGAAGCTTTCTTT. It is translated as CASSLGGRQVNTEAFF. The whole variable domain, remainder taken from reference TRBV5-4 and TRBJ1-1, is ETGVTQSPTHLIKTRGQQVTLRCSSQSGHNTVSWYQQALGQGPQFIFQYYREEENGRGNFPPRFSGLQFPNYSSELNVNALELDDSALYLCASSLGGRQVNTEAFFGQGTRLTVV.

This clone has just one count. The chain uses TRBV14 and TRBJ2-7, with D unresolved. This CDR3 region has 16 residues. Germline assignment: CDR1 SGHDN and CDR2 FVKESK. The V gene lost 0 bases and the J gene lost 1 base, with 13 bases spanning the gap. In nucleotides, the CDR3 is TGTGCCAGCAGCCAAGATGTGGGCCCCGAATCCTACGAGCAGTACTTC. Amino acid sequence: CASSQDVGPESYEQYF.

The chain links TRBV27 to TRBJ2-2, with 10 bases lining up with TRBD1. Germline lookup yields CDR1 MNHEY and CDR2 SMNVEV (reference sequence). Germline trimming cut 9 bases from V and 5 bases from J; bases unmatched to any gene: 12. This CDR3 comprises 16 residues. CDR3 DNA: TGTGCCAGTACTTTCATTCGGACAGGGGGGACCGGGGAGCTGTTTTTT. It is translated as CASTFIRTGGTGELFF.